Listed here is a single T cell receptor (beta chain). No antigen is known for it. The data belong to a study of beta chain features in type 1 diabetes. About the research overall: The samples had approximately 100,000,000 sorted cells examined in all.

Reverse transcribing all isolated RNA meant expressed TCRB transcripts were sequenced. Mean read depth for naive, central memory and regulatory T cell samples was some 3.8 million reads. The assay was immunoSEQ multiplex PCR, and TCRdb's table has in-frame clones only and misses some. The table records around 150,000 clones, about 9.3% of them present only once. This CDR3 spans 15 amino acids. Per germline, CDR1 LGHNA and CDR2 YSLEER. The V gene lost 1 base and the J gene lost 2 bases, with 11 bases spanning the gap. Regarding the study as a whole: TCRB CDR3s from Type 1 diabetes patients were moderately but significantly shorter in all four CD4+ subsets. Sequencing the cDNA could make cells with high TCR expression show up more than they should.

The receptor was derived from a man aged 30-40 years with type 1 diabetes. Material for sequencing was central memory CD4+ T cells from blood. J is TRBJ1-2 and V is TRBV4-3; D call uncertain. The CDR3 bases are TGCGCCAGCAGCCAAGCTTGGGCGGGGAACTATGGCTACACCTTC. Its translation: CASSQAWAGNYGYTF.